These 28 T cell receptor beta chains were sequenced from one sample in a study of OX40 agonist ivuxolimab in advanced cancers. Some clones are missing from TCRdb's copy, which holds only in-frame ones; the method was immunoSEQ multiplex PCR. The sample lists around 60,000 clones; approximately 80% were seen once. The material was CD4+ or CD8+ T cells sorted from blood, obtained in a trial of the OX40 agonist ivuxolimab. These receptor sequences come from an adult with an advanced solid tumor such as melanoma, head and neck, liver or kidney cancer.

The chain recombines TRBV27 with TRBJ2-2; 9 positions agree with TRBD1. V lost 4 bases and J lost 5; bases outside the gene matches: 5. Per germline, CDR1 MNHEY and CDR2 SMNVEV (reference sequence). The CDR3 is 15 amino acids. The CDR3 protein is CASSSSGTGTGELFF. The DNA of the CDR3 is TGTGCCAGCAGTTCGTCCGGGACAGGGACCGGGGAGCTGTTTTTT.

The DNA of the CDR3 is TGCGCCAGCAGCCTAGGGACAGGGTGGGAGAACACCGGGGAGCTGTTTTTT. It specifies CASSLGTGWENTGELFF. V gene TRBV5-1 combines with J gene TRBJ2-2, with 9 bases identical to TRBD1. The CDR3 consists of 17 residues. With V trimmed by 4 bases and J by 1 base, 8 bases remained unmatched. Germline V lookup: CDR1 SGHRS, CDR2 YFSETQ.

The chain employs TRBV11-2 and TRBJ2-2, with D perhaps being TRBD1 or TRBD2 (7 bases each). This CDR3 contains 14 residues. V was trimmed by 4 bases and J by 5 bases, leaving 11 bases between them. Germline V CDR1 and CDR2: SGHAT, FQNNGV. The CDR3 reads CASSYRGGTGELFF. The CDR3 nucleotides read TGTGCCAGCAGCTACAGGGGAGGGACCGGGGAGCTGTTTTTT.

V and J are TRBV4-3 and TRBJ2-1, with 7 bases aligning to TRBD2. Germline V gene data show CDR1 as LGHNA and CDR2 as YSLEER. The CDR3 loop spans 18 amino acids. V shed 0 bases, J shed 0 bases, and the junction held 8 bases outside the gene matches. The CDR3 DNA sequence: TGCGCCAGCAGCCAAGATCCGCGGGGGACGAGCTCCTACAATGAGCAGTTCTTC. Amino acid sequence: CASSQDPRGTSSYNEQFF.

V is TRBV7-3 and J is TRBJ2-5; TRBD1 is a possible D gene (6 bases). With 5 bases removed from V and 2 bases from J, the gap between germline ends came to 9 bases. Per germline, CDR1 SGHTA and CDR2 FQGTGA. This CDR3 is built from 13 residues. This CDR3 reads CASSRDRQETQYF. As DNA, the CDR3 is TGTGCCAGCAGCCGCGACAGGCAAGAGACCCAGTACTTC.

The CDR3 reads CASSLPYRLAGGYNEQFF. As DNA, the CDR3 is TGTGCCAGCAGCTTACCCTATCGGCTAGCGGGGGGGTACAATGAGCAGTTCTTC. The chain uses TRBV7-9 and TRBJ2-1, with 12 bases identical to TRBD2. This CDR3 comprises 18 residues. V gave up 2 bases and J gave up 4 bases; unmatched junction bases: 9. Germline V gene lookup returns CDR1 SEHNR and CDR2 FQNEAQ (reference sequence).

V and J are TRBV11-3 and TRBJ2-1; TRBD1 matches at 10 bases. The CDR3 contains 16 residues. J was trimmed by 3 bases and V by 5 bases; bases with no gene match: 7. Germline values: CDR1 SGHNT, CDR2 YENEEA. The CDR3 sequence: CASSRRTGGGYNEQFF. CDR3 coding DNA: TGTGCCAGCAGCCGAAGGACAGGGGGAGGCTACAATGAGCAGTTCTTC.

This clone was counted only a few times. Here the CDR3 reads CASSGGGPSFSGANVLTF. Written as DNA, the CDR3 is TGTGCCAGTAGCGGAGGGGGGCCATCTTTCTCTGGGGCCAACGTCCTGACTTTC. The chain employs TRBV19 and TRBJ2-6; D might be TRBD1 or TRBD2, each matching 6 bases. The CDR3 is 18 residues long. The germline gives CDR1 LNHDA, CDR2 SQIVND (reference sequence). The V end lost 6 bases, the J end lost 0 bases, and 18 bases lay between the germline ends.

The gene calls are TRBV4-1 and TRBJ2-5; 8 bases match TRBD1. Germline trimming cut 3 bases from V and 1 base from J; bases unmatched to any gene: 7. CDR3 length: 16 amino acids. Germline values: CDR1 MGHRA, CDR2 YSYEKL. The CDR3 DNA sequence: TGCGCCAGCAGCCAGCCCGGACAGGGTCTCCAAGAGACCCAGTACTTC. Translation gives CASSQPGQGLQETQYF.

Written as DNA, the CDR3 is TGTGCCAGCAGTTCAGCGGGAGGGCTTAAGACCCAGTACTTC. Amino acid sequence: CASSSAGGLKTQYF. The chain recombines TRBV27 with TRBJ2-5; 10 nucleotides agree with TRBD2. Germline V gene sequence: CDR1 MNHEY, CDR2 SMNVEV (reference sequence). V dropped 4 bases and J dropped 6; count of bases not matched to a gene: 5. CDR3 length: 14 residues.

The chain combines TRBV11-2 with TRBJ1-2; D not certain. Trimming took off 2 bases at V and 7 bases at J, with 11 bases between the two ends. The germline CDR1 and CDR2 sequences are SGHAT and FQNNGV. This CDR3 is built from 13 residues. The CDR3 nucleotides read TGTGCCAGCAGCTTAAGGCCCCTCGGTGGCTACACCTTC. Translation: CASSLRPLGGYTF.

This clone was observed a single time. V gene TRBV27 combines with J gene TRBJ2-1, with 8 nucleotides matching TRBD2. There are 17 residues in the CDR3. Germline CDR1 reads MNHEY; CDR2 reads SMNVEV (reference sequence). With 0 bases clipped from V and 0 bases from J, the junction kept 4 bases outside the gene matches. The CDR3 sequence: CASSLSHRGGSYNEQFF. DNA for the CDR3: TGTGCCAGCAGTTTATCACATCGGGGGGGCTCCTACAATGAGCAGTTCTTC.

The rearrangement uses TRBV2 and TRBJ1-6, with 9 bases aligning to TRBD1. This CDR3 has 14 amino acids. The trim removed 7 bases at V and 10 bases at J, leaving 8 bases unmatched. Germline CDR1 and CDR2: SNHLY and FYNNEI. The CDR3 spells CASNLQGARSPLHF. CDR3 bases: TGTGCCAGCAATCTACAGGGGGCACGGTCACCCCTCCACTTT. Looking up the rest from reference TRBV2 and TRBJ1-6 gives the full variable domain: EPEVTQTPSHQVTQMGQEVILRCVPISNHLYFYWYRQILGQKVEFLVSFYNNEISEKSEIFDDQFSVERPDGSNFTLKIRSTKLEDSAMYFCASNLQGARSPLHFGNGTRLTVT.

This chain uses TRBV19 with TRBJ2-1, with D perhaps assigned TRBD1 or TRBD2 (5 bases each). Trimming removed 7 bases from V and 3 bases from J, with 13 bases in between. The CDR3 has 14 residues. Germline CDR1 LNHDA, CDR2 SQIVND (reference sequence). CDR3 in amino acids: CASMRGRGYNEQFF. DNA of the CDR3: TGTGCCAGTATGAGGGGTAGAGGCTACAATGAGCAGTTCTTC.

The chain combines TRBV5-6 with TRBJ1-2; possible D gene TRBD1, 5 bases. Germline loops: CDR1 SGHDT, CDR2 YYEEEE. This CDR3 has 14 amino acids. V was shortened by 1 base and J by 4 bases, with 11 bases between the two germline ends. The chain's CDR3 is CASSLWGNGYGYTF. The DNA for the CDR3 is TGTGCCAGCAGCTTGTGGGGGAACGGCTATGGCTACACCTTC.

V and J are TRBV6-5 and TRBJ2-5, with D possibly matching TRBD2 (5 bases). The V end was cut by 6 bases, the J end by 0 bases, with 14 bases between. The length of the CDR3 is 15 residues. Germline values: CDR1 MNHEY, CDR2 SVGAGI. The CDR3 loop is CASRGSRLNQETQYF. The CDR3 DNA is TGTGCCAGCAGAGGGAGTCGATTGAACCAAGAGACCCAGTACTTC.

CDR3 sequence reads: CASNKGWGDYGYTF. In nucleotides, the CDR3 is TGTGCCAGCAACAAGGGCTGGGGGGACTATGGCTACACCTTC. This chain connects TRBV5-4 to TRBJ1-2; D perhaps matches TRBD1 (5 bases). V was clipped by 6 bases and J by 3 bases, with 15 bases between them. CDR1 and CDR2 from the germline V gene are SGHNT and YYREEE (reference sequence). This CDR3 region has 14 residues.

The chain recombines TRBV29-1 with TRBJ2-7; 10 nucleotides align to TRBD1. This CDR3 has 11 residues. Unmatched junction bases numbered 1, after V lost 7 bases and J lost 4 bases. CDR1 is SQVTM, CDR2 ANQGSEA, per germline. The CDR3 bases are TGCAGCGCGGGACAGGGGTACGAGCAGTACTTC. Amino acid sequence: CSAGQGYEQYF.

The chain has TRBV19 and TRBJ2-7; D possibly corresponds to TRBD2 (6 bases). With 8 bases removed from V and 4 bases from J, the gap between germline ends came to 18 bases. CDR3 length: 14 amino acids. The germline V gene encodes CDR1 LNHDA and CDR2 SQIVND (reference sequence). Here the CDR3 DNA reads TGTGCCAGTCGAGAGATGGCGGGACGGTACGAGCAGTACTTC. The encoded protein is CASREMAGRYEQYF.

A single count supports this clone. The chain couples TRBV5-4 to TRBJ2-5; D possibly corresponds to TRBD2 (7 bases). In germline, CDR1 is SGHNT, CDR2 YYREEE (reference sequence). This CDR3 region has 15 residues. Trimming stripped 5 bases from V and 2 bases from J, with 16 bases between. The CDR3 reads CASREGGRMQETQYF. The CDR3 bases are TGTGCCAGCAGAGAGGGGGGGCGTATGCAAGAGACCCAGTACTTC.

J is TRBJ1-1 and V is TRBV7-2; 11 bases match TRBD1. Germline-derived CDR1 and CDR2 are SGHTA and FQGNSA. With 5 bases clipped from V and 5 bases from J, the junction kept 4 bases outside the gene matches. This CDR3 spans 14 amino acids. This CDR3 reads CASSPGQGGTEAFF. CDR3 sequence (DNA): TGTGCCAGCAGCCCGGGACAGGGGGGAACTGAAGCTTTCTTT. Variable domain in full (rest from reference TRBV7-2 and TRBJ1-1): GAGVSQSPSNKVTEKGKDVELRCDPISGHTALYWYRQSLGQGLEFLIYFQGNSAPDKSGLPSDRFSAERTGGSVSTLTIQRTQQEDSAVYLCASSPGQGGTEAFFGQGTRLTVV.

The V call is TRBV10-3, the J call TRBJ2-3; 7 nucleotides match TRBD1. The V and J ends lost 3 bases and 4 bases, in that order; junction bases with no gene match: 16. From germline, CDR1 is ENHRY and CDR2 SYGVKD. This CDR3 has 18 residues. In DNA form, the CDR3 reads TGTGCCATCAGTGACGGGCGGACAGGACCTTCGAAGGCAGATACGCAGTATTTT. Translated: CAISDGRTGPSKADTQYF.

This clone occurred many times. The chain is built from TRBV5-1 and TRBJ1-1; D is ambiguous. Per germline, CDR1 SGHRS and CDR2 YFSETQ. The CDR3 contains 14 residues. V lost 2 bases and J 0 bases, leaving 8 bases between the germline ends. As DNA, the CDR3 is TGCGCCAGCAGCTTATCAGGATTGAACACTGAAGCTTTCTTT. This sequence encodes CASSLSGLNTEAFF.

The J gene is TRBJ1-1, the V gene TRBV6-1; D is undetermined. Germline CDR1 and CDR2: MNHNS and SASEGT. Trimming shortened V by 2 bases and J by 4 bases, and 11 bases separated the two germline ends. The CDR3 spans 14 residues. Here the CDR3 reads CASSEILGSTEAFF. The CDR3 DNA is TGTGCCAGCAGTGAAATCCTAGGGAGCACTGAAGCTTTCTTT.

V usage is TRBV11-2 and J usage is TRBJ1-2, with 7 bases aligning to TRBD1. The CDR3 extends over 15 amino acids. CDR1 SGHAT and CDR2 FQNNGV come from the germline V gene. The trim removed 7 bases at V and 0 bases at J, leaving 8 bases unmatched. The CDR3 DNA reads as TGTGCCAGCACCAGACAGGGCCACTCTAACTATGGCTACACCTTC. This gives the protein CASTRQGHSNYGYTF. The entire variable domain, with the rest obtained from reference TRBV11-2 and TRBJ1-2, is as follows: EAGVAQSPRYKIIEKRQSVAFWCNPISGHATLYWYQQILGQGPKLLIQFQNNGVVDDSQLPKDRFSAERLKGVDSTLKIQPAKLEDSAVYLCASTRQGHSNYGYTFGSGTRLTVV.

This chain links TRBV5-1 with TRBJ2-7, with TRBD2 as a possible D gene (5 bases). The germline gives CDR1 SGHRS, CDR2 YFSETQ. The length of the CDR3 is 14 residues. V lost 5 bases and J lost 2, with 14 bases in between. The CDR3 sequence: CASRPGGVTYEQYF. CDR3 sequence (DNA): TGCGCCAGCAGGCCCGGAGGTGTCACCTACGAGCAGTACTTC.

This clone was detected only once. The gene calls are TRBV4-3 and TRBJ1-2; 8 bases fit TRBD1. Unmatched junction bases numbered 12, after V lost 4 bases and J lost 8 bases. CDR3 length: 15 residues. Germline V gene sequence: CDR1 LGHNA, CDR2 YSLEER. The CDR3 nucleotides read TGCGCCAGCAGCCCTTTAGGACAGGGTCGAGGAGGCTACACCTTC. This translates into CASSPLGQGRGGYTF.

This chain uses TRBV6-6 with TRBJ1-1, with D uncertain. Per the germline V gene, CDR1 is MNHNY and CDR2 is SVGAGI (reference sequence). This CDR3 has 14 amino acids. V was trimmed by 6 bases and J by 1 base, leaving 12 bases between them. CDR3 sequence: CASSPPGGNTEAFF. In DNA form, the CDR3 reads TGTGCCAGCAGCCCTCCGGGAGGGAACACTGAAGCTTTCTTT.